This TCR beta chain is drawn from a study of cytomegalovirus exposure and HLA in healthy donors. About the research overall: Out of about 360 genotyped donors, about 80% belonged to the Caucasian-associated ancestry cluster.

A remark on this clone: Its antigen is still unknown.

The CDR3 loop spans 13 amino acids. Trimming took off 5 bases at V and 10 bases at J, with 15 bases between the two ends. Germline V CDR1 and CDR2: MNHEY, SMNVEV (reference sequence). PCR primers comprised 60 Vbeta and 13 Jbeta primers. Only in-frame clones appear in the TCRdb table, and some are missing; sequencing was by immunoSEQ multiplex PCR. The sample consists of 95,000 to 150,000 clones, 66% of them appearing once. Study-wide points: A later analysis found that most CMV-associated TCR beta chains appeared HLA-restricted. When a later analysis compared HLA-associated TCR beta chains with equally common others, the HLA-associated chains turned out to be more clonally expanded and to have lower generation probabilities. Most TCR beta V segments were productive about 90% or about 30% of the time in an earlier analysis.

This clonotype was obtained from a man in his late teens or twenties in good health and CMV-seronegative. Material for sequencing was PBMCs. The chain carries TRBV27 and TRBJ2-1, with D perhaps TRBD2 (5 bases). CDR3 sequence: CASSTLAAWEQFF. The CDR3 nucleotides are TGTGCCAGCAGTACCCTAGCTGCATGGGAGCAGTTCTTC.